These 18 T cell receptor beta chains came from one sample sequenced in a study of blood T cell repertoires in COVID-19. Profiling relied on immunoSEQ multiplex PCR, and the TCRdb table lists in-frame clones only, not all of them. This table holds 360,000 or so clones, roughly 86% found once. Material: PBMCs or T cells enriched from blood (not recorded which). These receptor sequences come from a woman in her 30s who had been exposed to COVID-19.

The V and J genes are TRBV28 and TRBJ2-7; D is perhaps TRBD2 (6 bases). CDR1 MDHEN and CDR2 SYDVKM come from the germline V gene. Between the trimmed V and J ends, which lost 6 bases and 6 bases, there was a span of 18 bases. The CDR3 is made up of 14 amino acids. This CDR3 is CASSLPGVSLEQYF. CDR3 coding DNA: TGTGCCAGCAGCTTACCGGGAGTGTCCCTCGAGCAGTACTTC.

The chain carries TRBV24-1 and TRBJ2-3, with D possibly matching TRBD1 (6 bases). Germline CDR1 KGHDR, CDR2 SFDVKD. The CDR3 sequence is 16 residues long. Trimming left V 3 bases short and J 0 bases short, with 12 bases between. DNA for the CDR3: TGTGCCACCAGTGATAGAGGGACACCGAGCACAGATACGCAGTATTTT. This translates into CATSDRGTPSTDTQYF.

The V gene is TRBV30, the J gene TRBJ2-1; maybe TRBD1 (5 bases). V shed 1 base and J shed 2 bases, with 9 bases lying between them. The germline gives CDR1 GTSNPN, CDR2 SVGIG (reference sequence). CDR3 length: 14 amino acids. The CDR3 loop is CAWSEGRAYNEQFF. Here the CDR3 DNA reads TGTGCCTGGAGTGAGGGCAGGGCCTACAATGAGCAGTTCTTC.

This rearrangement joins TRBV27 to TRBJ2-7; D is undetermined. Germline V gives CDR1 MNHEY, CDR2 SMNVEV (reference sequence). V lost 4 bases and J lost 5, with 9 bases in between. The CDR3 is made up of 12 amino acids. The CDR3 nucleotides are TGTGCCAGCAGTTCCCCCCTCCACGAGCAGTACTTC. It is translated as CASSSPLHEQYF.

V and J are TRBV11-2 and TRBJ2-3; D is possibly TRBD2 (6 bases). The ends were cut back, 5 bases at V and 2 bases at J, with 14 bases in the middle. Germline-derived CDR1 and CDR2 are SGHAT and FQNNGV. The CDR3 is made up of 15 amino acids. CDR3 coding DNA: TGTGCCAGCAGCCCAGACGGCGGGATCACAGATACGCAGTATTTT. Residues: CASSPDGGITDTQYF.

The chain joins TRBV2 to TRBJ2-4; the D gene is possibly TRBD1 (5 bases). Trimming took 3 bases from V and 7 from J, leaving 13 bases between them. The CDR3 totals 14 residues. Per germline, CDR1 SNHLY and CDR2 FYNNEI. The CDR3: CASSEEGVWNIQYF. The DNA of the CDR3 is TGTGCCAGCAGTGAGGAAGGGGTTTGGAACATTCAGTACTTC.

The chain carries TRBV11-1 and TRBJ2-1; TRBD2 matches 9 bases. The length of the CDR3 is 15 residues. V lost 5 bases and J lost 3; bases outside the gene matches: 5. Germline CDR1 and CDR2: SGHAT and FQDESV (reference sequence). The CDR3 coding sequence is TGTGCCAGCAGCGCGACTAGCGGATTCTACAATGAGCAGTTCTTC. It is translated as CASSATSGFYNEQFF.

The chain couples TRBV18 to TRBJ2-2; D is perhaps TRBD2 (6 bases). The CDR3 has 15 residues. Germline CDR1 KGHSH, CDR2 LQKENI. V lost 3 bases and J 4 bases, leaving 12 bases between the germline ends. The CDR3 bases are TGTGCCAGCTCACCCTCTTTGGAGGGCACCGGGGAGCTGTTTTTT. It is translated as CASSPSLEGTGELFF.

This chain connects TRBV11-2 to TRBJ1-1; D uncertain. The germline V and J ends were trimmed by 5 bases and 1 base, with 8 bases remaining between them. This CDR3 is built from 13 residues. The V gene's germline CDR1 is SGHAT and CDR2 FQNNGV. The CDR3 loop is CASSLSGNTEAFF. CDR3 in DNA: TGTGCCAGCAGCCTCAGTGGGAACACTGAAGCTTTCTTT.

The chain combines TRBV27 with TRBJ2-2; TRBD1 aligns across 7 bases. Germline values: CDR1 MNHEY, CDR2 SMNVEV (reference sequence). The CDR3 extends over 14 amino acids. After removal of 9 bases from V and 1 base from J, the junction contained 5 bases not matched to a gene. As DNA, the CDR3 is TGTGCCAGTCGACAGGGATGGAACACCGGGGAGCTGTTTTTT. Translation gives CASRQGWNTGELFF.

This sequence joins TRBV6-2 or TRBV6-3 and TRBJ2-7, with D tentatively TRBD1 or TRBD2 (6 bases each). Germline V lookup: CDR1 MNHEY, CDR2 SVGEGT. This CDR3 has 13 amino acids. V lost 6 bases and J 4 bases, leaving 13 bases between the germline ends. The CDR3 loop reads CASSQGTRYEQYF. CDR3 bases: TGTGCCAGCAGCCAGGGGACTCGGTACGAGCAGTACTTC.

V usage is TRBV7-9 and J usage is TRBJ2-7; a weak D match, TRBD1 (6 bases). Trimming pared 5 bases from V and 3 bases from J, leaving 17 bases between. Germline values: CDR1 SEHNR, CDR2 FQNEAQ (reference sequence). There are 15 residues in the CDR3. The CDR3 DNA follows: TGTGCCAGCAGCCTATCGGCAGGGGTAGGCTACGAGCAGTACTTC. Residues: CASSLSAGVGYEQYF.

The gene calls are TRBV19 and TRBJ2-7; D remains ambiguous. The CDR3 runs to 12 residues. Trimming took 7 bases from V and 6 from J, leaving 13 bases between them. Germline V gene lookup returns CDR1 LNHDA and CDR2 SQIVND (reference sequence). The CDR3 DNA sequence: TGTGCCAGTACCAATGCTCGGAGCGAGCAGTACTTC. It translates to CASTNARSEQYF.

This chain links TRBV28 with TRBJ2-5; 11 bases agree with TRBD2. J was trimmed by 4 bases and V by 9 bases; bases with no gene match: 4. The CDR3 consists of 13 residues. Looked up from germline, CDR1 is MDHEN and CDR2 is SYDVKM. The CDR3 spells CASSGRGGETQYF. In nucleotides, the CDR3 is TGTGCCAGTAGCGGGAGGGGGGGAGAGACCCAGTACTTC.

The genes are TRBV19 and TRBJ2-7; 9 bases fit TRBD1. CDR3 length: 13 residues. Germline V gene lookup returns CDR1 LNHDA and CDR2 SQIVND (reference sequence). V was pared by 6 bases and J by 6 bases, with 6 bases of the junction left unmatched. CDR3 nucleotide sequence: TGTGCCAGTAGGAGACAGGGGGAAGGCGAGCAGTACTTC. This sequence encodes CASRRQGEGEQYF.

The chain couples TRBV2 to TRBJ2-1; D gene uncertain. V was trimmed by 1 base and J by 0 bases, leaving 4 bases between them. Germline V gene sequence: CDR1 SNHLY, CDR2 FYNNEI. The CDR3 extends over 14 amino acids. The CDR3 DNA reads TGTGCCAGCAGTGAAGATCGCTCCTACAATGAGCAGTTCTTC. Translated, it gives CASSEDRSYNEQFF.

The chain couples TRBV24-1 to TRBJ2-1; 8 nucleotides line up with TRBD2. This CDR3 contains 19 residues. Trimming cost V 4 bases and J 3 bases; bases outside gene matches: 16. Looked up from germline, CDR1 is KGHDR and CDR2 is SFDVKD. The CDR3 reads CATSDLDSGGGGNYNEQFF. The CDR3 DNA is TGTGCCACCAGTGACCTCGACAGCGGGGGCGGCGGAAACTACAATGAGCAGTTCTTC.

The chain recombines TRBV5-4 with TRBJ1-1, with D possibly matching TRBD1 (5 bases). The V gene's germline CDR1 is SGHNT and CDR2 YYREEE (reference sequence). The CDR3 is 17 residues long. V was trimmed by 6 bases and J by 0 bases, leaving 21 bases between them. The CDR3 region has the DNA TGTGCCAGCACCCAGCCGGGACTGAACCAAATGAACACTGAAGCTTTCTTT. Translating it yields CASTQPGLNQMNTEAFF.